Reported below is one T cell receptor (beta chain). No antigen is known for it. CDR3 length: 16 amino acids. CDR1 and CDR2 (germline): LNHNV, YYDKDF (reference sequence). Trimming removed 1 base from V and 0 bases from J; junction bases left unmatched: 3. The source of the sample is a study of T and B cells in COVID-19 patients. Study at large: Of around 21 active-infection patients, 12 were critically ill with mechanical ventilation or extracorporeal membrane oxygenation.

Whole-study results and caveats: In COVID-19 patients, T cell receptor beta variable and joining gene use was reportedly strongly skewed. No sequencing was yet done of CD4+, regulatory or CD8+ subsets, or of SARS-CoV-2-responsive or tetramer+ sorted cells. The recovered cohort had under 3,000 exclusive TCR clusters, including approximately 31 low generation probability clusters.

Each TRB amplification used roughly 240-550 ng of genomic DNA from blood. TRB rearrangements were amplified by multiplex PCR with BIOMED2 TRB-A/B primers. One entry per CDR3 protein results from TCRdb running MiXCR on the multiplex PCR reads. The sample lists 22,000 or so distinct CDR3 sequences; roughly 27% were seen once. The specimen sequenced was blood. V is TRBV15 and J is TRBJ1-5; TRBD1 agrees at 7 bases. The TCR sequence derives from a human donor who had recovered from COVID-19. CDR3 sequence (DNA): TGTGCCACCAGCAGAGGACAGGGAAATAGCAATCAGCCCCAGCATTTT. This codes for CATSRGQGNSNQPQHF.